The subject of this entry is one TCR beta chain. Antigen: not known. Libraries were prepared by immunoSEQ multiplex PCR; TCRdb keeps only in-frame clonotypes and omits some of them. The sample consists of around 100,000 clones, roughly nine tenths of them appearing once. From germline, CDR1 is SEHNR and CDR2 FQNEAQ (reference sequence). The CDR3 has 13 residues. V dropped 5 bases and J dropped 6; count of bases not matched to a gene: 3. The data derive from a study of T cell responses to AZD1222 COVID-19 vaccine. Broader study findings: In a largely white British group with more females than males, clonal diversity was possibly underestimated. In all cases, repertoires were sampled only after the peak T cell response. The study found vaccine-associated CD4 TCRs spanning spike, dominant at 160-218 and 743-854. Baseline seropositivity characterized only a handful of AZD1222 recipients.

Sequenced material: peripheral blood, taken 28 days after the second AZD1222 dose. The J gene is TRBJ1-5, the V gene TRBV7-9, with 8 bases identical to TRBD1. The clonotype originates from an adult who received the AZD1222 COVID-19 vaccine. In DNA form, the CDR3 reads TGTGCCAGCAGCGGACAGGGATTTCAGCCCCAGCATTTT. Residues: CASSGQGFQPQHF.